This T cell receptor (beta chain) came from a study of blood T cell repertoires in COVID-19. Recruits, aged roughly 18 to 89 years, lived in 25 or so US areas. Researchers sorted participants into cohorts using their self-reported clinical history. What the recovered Cohort 3 donors had was two negative PCRs, clearance, or symptom resolution. Original data processing: Amplification with reference gene primers provided the estimates of nucleated cell counts. The protocol was immunoSEQ multiplex PCR, while the TCRdb copy is restricted to in-frame clones and leaves out a portion. D and trimming come from the DNA, and the V and J calls and clone size come from that table. This sample has about 160,000 clones, with 82% found just once. Sequencing was performed on PBMCs or T cells enriched from blood (not recorded which). This receptor was identified in a man aged 55 to 70 who had recovered from COVID-19.

The CDR3 reads CASSSRTGATSPLHF. The CDR3 DNA reads TGTGCCAGCAGCTCCAGGACAGGTGCCACTTCACCCCTCCACTTT. This chain uses TRBV7-6 with TRBJ1-6; 7 bases align to TRBD1. This CDR3 region has 15 residues. In germline, CDR1 is SGHVS, CDR2 FNYEAQ. Trimming took 4 bases from V and 9 from J; bases not matched to a gene: 9.